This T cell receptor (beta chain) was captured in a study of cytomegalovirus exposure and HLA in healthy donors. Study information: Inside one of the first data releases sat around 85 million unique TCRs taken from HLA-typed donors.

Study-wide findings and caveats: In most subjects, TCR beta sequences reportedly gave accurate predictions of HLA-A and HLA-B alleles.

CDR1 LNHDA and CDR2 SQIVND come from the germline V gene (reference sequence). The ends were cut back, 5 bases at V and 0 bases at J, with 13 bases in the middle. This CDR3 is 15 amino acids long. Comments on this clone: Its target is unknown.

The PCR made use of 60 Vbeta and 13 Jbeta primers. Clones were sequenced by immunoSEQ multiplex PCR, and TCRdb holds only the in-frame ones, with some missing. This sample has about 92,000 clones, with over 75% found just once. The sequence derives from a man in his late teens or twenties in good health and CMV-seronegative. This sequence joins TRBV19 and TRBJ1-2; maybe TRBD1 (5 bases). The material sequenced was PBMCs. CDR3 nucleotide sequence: TGTGCCAGTAGTTATCCAAGACAGACTAACTATGGCTACACCTTC. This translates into CASSYPRQTNYGYTF.